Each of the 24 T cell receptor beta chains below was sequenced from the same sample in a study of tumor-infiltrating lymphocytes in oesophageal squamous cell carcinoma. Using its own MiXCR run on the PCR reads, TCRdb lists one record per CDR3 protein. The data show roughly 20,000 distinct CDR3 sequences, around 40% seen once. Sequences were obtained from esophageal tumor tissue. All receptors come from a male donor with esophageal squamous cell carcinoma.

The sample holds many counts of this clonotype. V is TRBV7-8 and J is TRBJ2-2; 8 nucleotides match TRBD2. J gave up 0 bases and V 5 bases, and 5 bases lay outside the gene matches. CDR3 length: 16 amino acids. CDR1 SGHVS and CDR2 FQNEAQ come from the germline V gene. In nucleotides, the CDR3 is TGTGCCAGCAGCCGGGGGGGGGGCGCGAACACCGGGGAGCTGTTTTTT. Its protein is CASSRGGGANTGELFF. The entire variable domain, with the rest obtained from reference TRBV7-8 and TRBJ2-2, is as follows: GAGVSQSPRYKVAKRGQDVALRCDPISGHVSLFWYQQALGQGPEFLTYFQNEAQLDKSGLPSDRFFAERPEGSVSTLKIQRTQQEDSAVYLCASSRGGGANTGELFFGEGSRLTVL.

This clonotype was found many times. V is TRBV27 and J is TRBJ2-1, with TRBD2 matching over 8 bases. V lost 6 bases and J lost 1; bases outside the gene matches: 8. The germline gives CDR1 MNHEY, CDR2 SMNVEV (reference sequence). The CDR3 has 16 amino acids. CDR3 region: CASSPESGSSYNEQFF. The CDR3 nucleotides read TGTGCCAGCAGCCCAGAAAGCGGGAGTTCCTACAATGAGCAGTTCTTC.

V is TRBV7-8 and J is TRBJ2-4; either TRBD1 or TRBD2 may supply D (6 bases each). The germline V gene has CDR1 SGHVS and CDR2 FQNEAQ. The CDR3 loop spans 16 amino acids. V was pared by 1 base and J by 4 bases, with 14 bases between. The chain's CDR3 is CASSLGDPGAKNIQYF. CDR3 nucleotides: TGTGCCAGCAGCTTAGGGGACCCGGGGGCGAAAAACATTCAGTACTTC. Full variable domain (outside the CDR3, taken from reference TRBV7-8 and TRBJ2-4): GAGVSQSPRYKVAKRGQDVALRCDPISGHVSLFWYQQALGQGPEFLTYFQNEAQLDKSGLPSDRFFAERPEGSVSTLKIQRTQQEDSAVYLCASSLGDPGAKNIQYFGAGTRLSVL.

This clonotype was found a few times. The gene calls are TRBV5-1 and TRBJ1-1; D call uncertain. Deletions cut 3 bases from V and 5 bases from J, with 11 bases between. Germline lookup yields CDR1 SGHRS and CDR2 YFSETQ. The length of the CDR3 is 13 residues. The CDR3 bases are TGCGCCAGCAGCTCGGAGCTTGTAACTGAAGCTTTCTTT. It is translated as CASSSELVTEAFF. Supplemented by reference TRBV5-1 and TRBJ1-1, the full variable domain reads KAGVTQTPRYLIKTRGQQVTLSCSPISGHRSVSWYQQTPGQGLQFLFEYFSETQRNKGNFPGRFSGRQFSNSRSEMNVSTLELGDSALYLCASSSELVTEAFFGQGTRLTVV.

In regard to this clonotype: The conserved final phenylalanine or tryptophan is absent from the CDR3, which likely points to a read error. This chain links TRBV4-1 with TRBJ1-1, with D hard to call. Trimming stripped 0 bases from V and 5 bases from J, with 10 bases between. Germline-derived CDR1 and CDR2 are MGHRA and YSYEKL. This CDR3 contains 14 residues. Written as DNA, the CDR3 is TGCGCCAGCAGCCAAGAATCGTTCGGGACTGAAGCTTTCTCT. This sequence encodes CASSQESFGTEAFS.

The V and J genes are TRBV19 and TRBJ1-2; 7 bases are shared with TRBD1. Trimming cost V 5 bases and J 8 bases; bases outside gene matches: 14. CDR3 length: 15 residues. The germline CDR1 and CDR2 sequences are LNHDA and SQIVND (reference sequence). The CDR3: CASSAPGQKLGGYTF. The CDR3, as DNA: TGTGCCAGTAGTGCGCCGGGACAGAAGCTAGGGGGCTACACCTTC.

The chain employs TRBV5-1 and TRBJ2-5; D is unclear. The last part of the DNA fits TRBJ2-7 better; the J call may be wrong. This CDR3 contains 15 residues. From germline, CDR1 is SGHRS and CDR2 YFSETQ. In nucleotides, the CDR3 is TGCGCCAGCAGCTTGGAAGCAGGTGAGACCTACGAGCAGTACTTC. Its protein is CASSLEAGETYEQYF.

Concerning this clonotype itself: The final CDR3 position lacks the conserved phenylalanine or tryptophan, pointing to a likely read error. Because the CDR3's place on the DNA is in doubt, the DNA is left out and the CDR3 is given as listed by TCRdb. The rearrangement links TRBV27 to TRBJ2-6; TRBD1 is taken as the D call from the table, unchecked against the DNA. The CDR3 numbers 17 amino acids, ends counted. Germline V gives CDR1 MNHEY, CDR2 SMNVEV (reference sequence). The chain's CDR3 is CASSSAGQGSYEQYFGA.

CDR3 loop: CASSYSPGGPKSTGELFF. CDR3 in DNA: TGTGCCAGCAGTTACTCCCCGGGGGGGCCGAAGAGCACCGGGGAGCTGTTTTTT. This chain joins TRBV6-6 and TRBJ2-2, with 8 bases matching TRBD2. V dropped 0 bases and J dropped 4; count of bases not matched to a gene: 10. The CDR3 loop spans 18 amino acids. Germline-derived CDR1 and CDR2 are MNHNY and SVGAGI (reference sequence).

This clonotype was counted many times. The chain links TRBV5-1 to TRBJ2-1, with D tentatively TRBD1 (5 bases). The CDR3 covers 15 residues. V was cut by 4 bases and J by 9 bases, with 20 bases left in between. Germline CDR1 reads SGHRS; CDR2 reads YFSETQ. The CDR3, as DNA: TGCGCCAGCAGCCAGGTCCCCCAGGGTTTGAGTGAGCAGTTCTTC. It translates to CASSQVPQGLSEQFF.

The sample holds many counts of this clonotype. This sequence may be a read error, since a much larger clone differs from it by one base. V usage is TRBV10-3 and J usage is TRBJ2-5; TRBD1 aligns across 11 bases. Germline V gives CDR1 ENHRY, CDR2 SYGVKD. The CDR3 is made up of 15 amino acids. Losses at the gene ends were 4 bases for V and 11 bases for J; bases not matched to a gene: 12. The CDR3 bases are TGTGCCATCAGTGGGACAGGGGGCGATAAGAATGAGCAGTACTTC. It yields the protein CAISGTGGDKNEQYF.

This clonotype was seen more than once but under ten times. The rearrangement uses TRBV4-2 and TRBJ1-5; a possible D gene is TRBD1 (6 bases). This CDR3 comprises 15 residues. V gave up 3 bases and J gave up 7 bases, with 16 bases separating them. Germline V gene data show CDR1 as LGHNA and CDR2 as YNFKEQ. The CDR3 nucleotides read TGTGCCAGCAGCCAGGAGGCGGGGGGCAGACAGCCCCAGCATTTT. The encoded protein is CASSQEAGGRQPQHF.

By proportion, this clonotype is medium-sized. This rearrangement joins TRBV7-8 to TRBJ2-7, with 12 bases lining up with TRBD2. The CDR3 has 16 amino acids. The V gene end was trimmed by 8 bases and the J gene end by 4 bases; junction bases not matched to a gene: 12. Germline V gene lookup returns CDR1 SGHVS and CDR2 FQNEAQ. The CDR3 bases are TGTGCCAGCGGAACCCCTCGTACTAGCGGGGGGTACGAGCAGTACTTC. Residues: CASGTPRTSGGYEQYF.

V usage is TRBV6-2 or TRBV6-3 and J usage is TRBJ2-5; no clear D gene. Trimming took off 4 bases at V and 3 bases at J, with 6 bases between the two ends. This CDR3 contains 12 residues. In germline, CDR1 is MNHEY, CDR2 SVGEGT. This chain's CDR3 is CASSSSEETQYF. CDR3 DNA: TGTGCCAGCAGTTCCTCCGAAGAGACCCAGTACTTC.

The CDR3 reads CASANRAGVFNEQYF. CDR3 coding DNA: TGTGCCAGTGCCAATCGAGCGGGAGTTTTCAACGAGCAGTACTTC. The chain employs TRBV19 and TRBJ2-7; TRBD2 matches 8 bases. Germline values: CDR1 LNHDA, CDR2 SQIVND (reference sequence). J gave up 5 bases and V 8 bases, and 14 bases lay outside the gene matches. The CDR3 runs 15 residues.

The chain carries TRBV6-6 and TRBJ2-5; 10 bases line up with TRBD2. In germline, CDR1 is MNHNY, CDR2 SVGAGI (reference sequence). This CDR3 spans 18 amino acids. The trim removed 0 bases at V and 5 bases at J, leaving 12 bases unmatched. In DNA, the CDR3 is TGTGCCAGCAGTTACTCGCAGTACCTAGCGGGGGCTGGGGAGACCCAGTACTTC. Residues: CASSYSQYLAGAGETQYF.

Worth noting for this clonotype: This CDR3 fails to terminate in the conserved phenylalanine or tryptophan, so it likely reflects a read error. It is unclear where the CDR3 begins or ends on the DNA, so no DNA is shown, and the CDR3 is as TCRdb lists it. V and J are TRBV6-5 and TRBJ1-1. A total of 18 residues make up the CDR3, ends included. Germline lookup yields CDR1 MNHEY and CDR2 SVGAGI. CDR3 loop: CASSRTGTTSSYEQYFGP.

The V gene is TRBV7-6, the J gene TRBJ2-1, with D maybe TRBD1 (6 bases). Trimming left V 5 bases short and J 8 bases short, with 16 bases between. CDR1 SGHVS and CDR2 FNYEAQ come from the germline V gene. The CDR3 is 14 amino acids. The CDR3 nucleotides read TGTGCCAGCAGCCCCAGGGGTGGGGGTGATGAGCAGTTCTTC. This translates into CASSPRGGGDEQFF.

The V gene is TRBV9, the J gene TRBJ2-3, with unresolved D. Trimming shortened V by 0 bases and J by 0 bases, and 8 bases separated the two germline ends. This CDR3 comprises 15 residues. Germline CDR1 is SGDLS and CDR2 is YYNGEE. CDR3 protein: CASSVAGPSTDTQYF. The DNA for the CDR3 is TGTGCCAGCAGCGTAGCCGGGCCCAGCACAGATACGCAGTATTTT.

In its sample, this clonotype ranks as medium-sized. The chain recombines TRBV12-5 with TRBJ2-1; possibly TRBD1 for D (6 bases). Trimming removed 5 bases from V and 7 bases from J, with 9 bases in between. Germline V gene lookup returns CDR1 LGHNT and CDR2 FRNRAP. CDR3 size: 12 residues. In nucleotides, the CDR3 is TGTGCTAGTGGTAGGGGGTGGAATGAGCAGTTCTTC. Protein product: CASGRGWNEQFF.

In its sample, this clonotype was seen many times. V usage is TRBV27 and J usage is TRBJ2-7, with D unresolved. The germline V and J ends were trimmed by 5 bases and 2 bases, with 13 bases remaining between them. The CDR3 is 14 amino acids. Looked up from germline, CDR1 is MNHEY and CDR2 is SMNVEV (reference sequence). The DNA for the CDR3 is TGTGCCAGCAGTAGTGGGTCGGCCGCCTACGAGCAGTACTTC. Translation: CASSSGSAAYEQYF.

The CDR3 loop is CASSPKLGSGAYNEQFF. The DNA of the CDR3 is TGTGCCAGCAGCCCCAAGTTGGGGTCAGGGGCCTACAATGAGCAGTTCTTC. The genes are TRBV7-2 and TRBJ2-5, with D possibly TRBD1 on 6 matching bases. The J call may be incorrect, as the DNA end agrees better with TRBJ2-1. This CDR3 is built from 17 residues. Germline V gene sequence: CDR1 SGHTA, CDR2 FQGNSA.

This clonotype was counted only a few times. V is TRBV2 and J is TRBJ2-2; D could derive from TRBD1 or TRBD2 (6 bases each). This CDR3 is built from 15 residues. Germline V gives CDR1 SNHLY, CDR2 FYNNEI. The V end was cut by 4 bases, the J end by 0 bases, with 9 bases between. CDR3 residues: CASSAGGPNTGELFF. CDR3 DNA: TGTGCCAGCAGTGCCGGGGGCCCGAACACCGGGGAGCTGTTTTTT.

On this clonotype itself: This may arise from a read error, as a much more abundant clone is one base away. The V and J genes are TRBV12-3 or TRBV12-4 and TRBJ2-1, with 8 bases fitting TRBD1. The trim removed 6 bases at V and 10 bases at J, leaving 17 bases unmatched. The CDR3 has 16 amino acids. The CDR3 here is CASRGAPGTGSYEQFF. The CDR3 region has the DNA TGTGCCAGCAGGGGTGCCCCCGGGACAGGCTCCTACGAGCAGTTCTTC.